This passage covers 24 T cell receptor beta chains from one sample sequenced in a study of shared clonotypes between healthy human individuals. Method: immunoSEQ multiplex PCR; TCRdb's copy keeps in-frame clones and lacks some. The sample has about 680,000 clones, under 95% seen once. Terminally differentiated effector memory CD45RA+ cells were excluded by CCR7 positive selection of CD45RO-negative cells. Sequencing was done on a sample of naive CD8+ T cells sorted from blood. Every receptor here comes from a man in his thirties or forties in good health.

This rearrangement joins TRBV4-3 to TRBJ2-3, with 10 bases that match TRBD2. The germline gives CDR1 LGHNA, CDR2 YSLEER. The CDR3 is 17 amino acids. J gave up 5 bases and V 0 bases, and 8 bases lay outside the gene matches. CDR3 in amino acids: CASSQDGLTSGIDTQYF. For the CDR3, the DNA is TGCGCCAGCAGCCAAGACGGCTTAACTAGCGGGATAGATACGCAGTATTTT.

CDR3 protein: CAIRVSGASYNEQFF. CDR3 bases: TGTGCCATCAGGGTTTCCGGCGCCTCCTACAATGAGCAGTTCTTC. V is TRBV10-3 and J is TRBJ2-1; D is undetermined. CDR3 size: 15 residues. Trimming took off 6 bases at V and 0 bases at J, with 12 bases between the two ends. The germline V gene encodes CDR1 ENHRY and CDR2 SYGVKD.

The rearrangement joins TRBV11-2 to TRBJ2-7; no definite D call. The V and J ends lost 1 base and 5 bases respectively, with 9 bases between them. Germline CDR1 reads SGHAT; CDR2 reads FQNNGV. CDR3 length equals 13 residues. This CDR3 reads CASSLGGLDEQYF. CDR3 nucleotides: TGTGCCAGCAGCTTAGGTGGTCTCGACGAGCAGTACTTC.

This clone occurred once. V usage is TRBV5-1 and J usage is TRBJ1-1; D unresolved. The CDR3 covers 13 residues. Trimming took off 0 bases at V and 8 bases at J, with 11 bases between the two ends. CDR1 is SGHRS, CDR2 YFSETQ, per germline. CDR3: CASSLVDAEEAFF. The CDR3 nucleotides are TGCGCCAGCAGCTTGGTGGACGCTGAAGAAGCTTTCTTT.

In this sample, this clone turned up a few times. This chain uses TRBV18 with TRBJ2-7, with a possible D match to TRBD1 (6 bases). The germline V and J ends were trimmed by 6 bases and 7 bases, with 13 bases remaining between them. The CDR3 sequence is 12 residues long. Germline loops: CDR1 KGHSH, CDR2 LQKENI. The CDR3 loop reads CASSSDSPEQYF. The CDR3, as DNA: TGTGCCAGCTCGTCGGACAGCCCGGAGCAGTACTTC.

This chain uses TRBV7-9 with TRBJ1-2, with a weak D call TRBD1 (5 bases). Germline loops: CDR1 SEHNR, CDR2 FQNEAQ (reference sequence). Trimming took 5 bases from V and 4 from J, leaving 17 bases between them. This CDR3 spans 15 amino acids. The CDR3 bases are TGTGCCAGCAGCACGGCTGAGGACACTGCCTATGGCTACACCTTC. It specifies CASSTAEDTAYGYTF.

This chain connects TRBV5-1 to TRBJ1-2; D gene uncertain. This CDR3 is built from 13 residues. Per the germline V gene, CDR1 is SGHRS and CDR2 is YFSETQ. V dropped 4 bases and J dropped 3 bases, with 10 bases sitting between them. DNA of the CDR3: TGCGCCAGCAGCCCGGACTCATACTATGGCTACACCTTC. Residues: CASSPDSYYGYTF.

The rearrangement uses TRBV6-8 and TRBJ2-7; a weak D match, TRBD2 (6 bases). The germline gives CDR1 MNHGY, CDR2 SAAAGT. V was pared by 7 bases and J by 11 bases, with 12 bases between. This CDR3 region has 10 residues. This chain's CDR3 is CASNPPGEYF. The CDR3 DNA is TGTGCCAGCAACCCCCCGGGGGAGTACTTC.

The chain is built from TRBV6-1 and TRBJ2-7; D possibly matches TRBD1 or TRBD2 (5 bases each). V shed 6 bases and J shed 6 bases, with 12 bases lying between them. In germline, CDR1 is MNHNS, CDR2 SASEGT. The CDR3 is 12 residues long. The CDR3 region has the DNA TGTGCCAGCAGGGGGGTAGCCATCGAGCAGTACTTC. The encoded protein is CASRGVAIEQYF.

The chain is built from TRBV6-5 and TRBJ2-7; 7 bases are a match to TRBD1. This CDR3 is 12 amino acids long. Germline V gives CDR1 MNHEY, CDR2 SVGAGI. With V trimmed by 6 bases and J by 6 bases, 5 bases remained unmatched. This CDR3 reads CASSRGGGEQYF. DNA for the CDR3: TGTGCCAGCAGCAGAGGGGGCGGCGAGCAGTACTTC.

V usage is TRBV27 and J usage is TRBJ2-5; no firm D call. CDR3 length: 14 amino acids. V lost 3 bases and J lost 0, with 8 bases in between. The germline gives CDR1 MNHEY, CDR2 SMNVEV (reference sequence). The CDR3 here is CASSLRPYQETQYF. The CDR3 coding sequence is TGTGCCAGCAGTTTGAGACCGTACCAAGAGACCCAGTACTTC.

This chain connects TRBV29-1 to TRBJ2-1; D perhaps matches TRBD2 (7 bases). Germline lookup yields CDR1 SQVTM and CDR2 ANQGSEA. V dropped 1 base and J dropped 7 bases, with 14 bases sitting between them. The CDR3 runs to 14 residues. CDR3 region: CSVEAGGPGNEQFF. The CDR3 region has the DNA TGCAGCGTTGAAGCGGGGGGCCCGGGAAATGAGCAGTTCTTC.

CDR3 amino acids: CAISEDGGQVISGRPGAFF. In nucleotides, the CDR3 is TGTGCCATCAGTGAGGATGGGGGGCAGGTTATTAGCGGGAGGCCGGGAGCCTTCTTC. The V gene is TRBV10-3, the J gene TRBJ2-1; 10 nucleotides match TRBD2. Losses at the gene ends were 2 bases for V and 16 bases for J; bases not matched to a gene: 26. Germline values: CDR1 ENHRY, CDR2 SYGVKD. CDR3 size: 19 residues.

The gene calls are TRBV5-6 and TRBJ2-7; D remains unclear. Germline V gene lookup returns CDR1 SGHDT and CDR2 YYEEEE. Trimming removed 3 bases at V and 7 bases at J, with 8 bases between. CDR3 length: 11 amino acids. The CDR3 DNA reads as TGTGCCAGCAGCTACTTTTCGGAGCAGTACTTC. Translating it yields CASSYFSEQYF.

This sequence joins TRBV4-3 and TRBJ1-4; D is unresolved. Trimming stripped 1 base from V and 7 bases from J, with 13 bases between. The CDR3 loop spans 15 amino acids. Germline lookup yields CDR1 LGHNA and CDR2 YSLEER. CDR3 sequence: CASSQVEGRGEKLFF. The CDR3 nucleotides read TGCGCCAGCAGCCAAGTTGAAGGTCGGGGTGAAAAACTGTTTTTT.

The chain uses TRBV29-1 and TRBJ2-1; 11 positions agree with TRBD1. This CDR3 spans 13 amino acids. The germline gives CDR1 SQVTM, CDR2 ANQGSEA. Trimming removed 7 bases from V and 8 bases from J; junction bases left unmatched: 7. In DNA form, the CDR3 reads TGCAGCGCCCAGGGACAGGGGGGCCATGAGCAGTTCTTC. Amino acid sequence: CSAQGQGGHEQFF.

This clone was picked up a small number of times. The chain uses TRBV30 and TRBJ1-5, with TRBD1 matching 7 bases. The CDR3 consists of 15 residues. Unmatched junction bases numbered 9, after V lost 3 bases and J lost 4 bases. CDR1 and CDR2 from the germline V gene are GTSNPN and SVGIG (reference sequence). The CDR3 DNA reads as TGTGCCTGGAGCGCCGGGACAGCTACTAATCAGCCCCAGCATTTT. As protein: CAWSAGTATNQPQHF.

The chain joins TRBV27 to TRBJ2-7; D is possibly TRBD2 (6 bases). The CDR3 has 15 residues. Trimming removed 5 bases at V and 6 bases at J, with 20 bases between. The germline CDR1 and CDR2 sequences are MNHEY and SMNVEV (reference sequence). The chain's CDR3 is CASSPLASAVGEQYF. CDR3 DNA: TGTGCCAGCAGTCCCTTAGCTAGCGCAGTCGGCGAGCAGTACTTC.

CDR3 residues: CASSLTGGETYEQYF. For the CDR3, the DNA is TGTGCCAGCAGCCTCACTGGGGGAGAAACCTACGAGCAGTACTTC. This sequence joins TRBV7-9 and TRBJ2-7; perhaps D is TRBD1 or TRBD2 (5 bases each). Trimming stripped 5 bases from V and 2 bases from J, with 16 bases between. The V gene's germline CDR1 is SEHNR and CDR2 FQNEAQ (reference sequence). The CDR3 runs 15 residues.

The J gene is TRBJ2-7, the V gene TRBV14, with a weak D call TRBD2 (5 bases). V lost 1 base and J 1 base, leaving 11 bases between the germline ends. CDR1 is SGHDN and CDR2 is FVKESK in the germline V gene. The CDR3 runs 15 residues. The CDR3 sequence is CASSQGIGNSYEQYF. The CDR3 nucleotides are TGTGCCAGCAGCCAAGGAATCGGGAATTCCTACGAGCAGTACTTC. Together with reference TRBV14 and TRBJ2-7, the CDR3 gives the full variable domain: EAGVTQFPSHSVIEKGQTVTLRCDPISGHDNLYWYRRVMGKEIKFLLHFVKESKQDESGMPNNRFLAERTGGTYSTLKVQPAELEDSGVYFCASSQGIGNSYEQYFGPGTRLTVT.

In regard to this clone: This sample also contains other DNA sequences that code for the same CDR3. The rearrangement joins TRBV27 to TRBJ2-3, with D hard to call. Germline CDR1 MNHEY, CDR2 SMNVEV (reference sequence). Trimming shortened V by 6 bases and J by 1 base, and 2 bases separated the two germline ends. The CDR3 runs 11 residues. The CDR3 sequence: CASRRTDTQYF. The CDR3 nucleotides are TGTGCCAGCAGGCGCACAGATACGCAGTATTTT.

This clone was counted many times. The rearrangement links TRBV10-2 to TRBJ2-1, with D possibly matching TRBD2 (5 bases). The germline CDR1 and CDR2 sequences are WSHSY and SAAADI. Trimming took off 3 bases at V and 4 bases at J, with 19 bases between the two ends. The length of the CDR3 is 17 residues. The CDR3 bases are TGCGCCAGCAGTGAATCTTTAGAACGGACTTTGTACAATGAGCAGTTCTTC. This gives the protein CASSESLERTLYNEQFF.

The chain couples TRBV7-9 to TRBJ2-7; 9 nucleotides match TRBD1. The CDR3 is made up of 16 amino acids. J gave up 1 base and V 4 bases, and 8 bases lay outside the gene matches. Germline CDR1 is SEHNR and CDR2 is FQNEAQ (reference sequence). CDR3 residues: CASSSRGTGISYEQYF. The CDR3 DNA is TGTGCCAGCAGCTCCCGGGGGACAGGGATATCCTACGAGCAGTACTTC.

The chain joins TRBV9 to TRBJ1-2; D is unclear. The CDR3 totals 15 residues. The germline gives CDR1 SGDLS, CDR2 YYNGEE. V dropped 0 bases and J dropped 0 bases, with 9 bases sitting between them. The CDR3 loop reads CASSVDRDPNYGYTF. The CDR3 DNA follows: TGTGCCAGCAGCGTAGACCGGGATCCTAACTATGGCTACACCTTC.